The 11 T cell receptor beta chains listed next were all sequenced from one sample in a study of T cells in localized non-small cell lung cancer. This table comes from immunoSEQ multiplex PCR, and its TCRdb copy is limited to in-frame clones, with some not included. The data hold 50,000 to 55,000 clones, with approximately 86% observed a single time. The sequencing here drew on PBMCs, taken before any cancer treatment. All receptors derive from a female donor with stage II lung adenocarcinoma.

The rearrangement uses TRBV5-6 and TRBJ1-2, with 8 nucleotides matching TRBD1. The CDR3 extends over 15 amino acids. The germline gives CDR1 SGHDT, CDR2 YYEEEE. V lost 4 bases, J lost 4 bases, and 9 bases stayed unmatched. The chain's CDR3 is CASSLPDREIYGYTF. CDR3 nucleotide sequence: TGTGCCAGCAGCCTTCCGGACAGGGAGATCTATGGCTACACCTTC. The full variable domain, rest sourced from reference TRBV5-6 and TRBJ1-2, is DAGVTQSPTHLIKTRGQQVTLRCSPKSGHDTVSWYQQALGQGPQFIFQYYEEEERQRGNFPDRFSGHQFPNYSSELNVNALLLGDSALYLCASSLPDREIYGYTFGSGTRLTVV.

This chain uses TRBV19 with TRBJ1-5; tentatively, D is TRBD1 (6 bases). The V gene lost 5 bases and the J gene lost 4 bases, with 24 bases spanning the gap. CDR1 and CDR2 from the germline V gene are LNHDA and SQIVND (reference sequence). The CDR3 is made up of 18 amino acids. CDR3 bases: TGTGCCAGTAGTCTTACCCGACGGGGGGGCTCATATAATCAGCCCCAGCATTTT. It is translated as CASSLTRRGGSYNQPQHF.

The chain's CDR3 is CASSQEYHYGYTF. CDR3 nucleotide sequence: TGTGCCAGCAGCCAAGAATATCACTATGGCTACACCTTC. This chain uses TRBV14 with TRBJ1-2; D is ambiguous. Between the trimmed V and J ends, which lost 0 bases and 3 bases, there was a span of 5 bases. CDR1 is SGHDN, CDR2 FVKESK, per germline. This CDR3 contains 13 residues. The full variable domain, in which reference TRBV14 and TRBJ1-2 provide the parts outside the CDR3, is EAGVTQFPSHSVIEKGQTVTLRCDPISGHDNLYWYRRVMGKEIKFLLHFVKESKQDESGMPNNRFLAERTGGTYSTLKVQPAELEDSGVYFCASSQEYHYGYTFGSGTRLTVV.

The J gene is TRBJ1-2, the V gene TRBV7-6; tentative D call: TRBD1 (6 bases). V was pared by 0 bases and J by 2 bases, with 13 bases between. The CDR3 has 16 residues. CDR1 is SGHVS and CDR2 is FNYEAQ in the germline V gene. DNA for the CDR3: TGTGCCAGCAGCTTAGCCCCGACAGGTACCAACTATGGCTACACCTTC. It is translated as CASSLAPTGTNYGYTF.

The chain recombines TRBV5-1 with TRBJ2-1, with D possibly TRBD2 on 6 matching bases. V was trimmed by 6 bases and J by 6 bases, leaving 19 bases between them. The CDR3 is made up of 15 amino acids. Germline CDR1 reads SGHRS; CDR2 reads YFSETQ. Here the CDR3 reads CASTPGGPLSNEQFF. The CDR3 nucleotides read TGCGCCAGCACGCCCGGAGGGCCTTTGAGCAATGAGCAGTTCTTC. The whole variable domain, remainder taken from reference TRBV5-1 and TRBJ2-1, is KAGVTQTPRYLIKTRGQQVTLSCSPISGHRSVSWYQQTPGQGLQFLFEYFSETQRNKGNFPGRFSGRQFSNSRSEMNVSTLELGDSALYLCASTPGGPLSNEQFFGPGTRLTVL.

The chain couples TRBV4-2 to TRBJ1-4; D possibly corresponds to TRBD1 (6 bases). V was pared by 0 bases and J by 8 bases, with 10 bases between. Germline CDR1 LGHNA, CDR2 YNFKEQ. The CDR3 is 14 amino acids. The CDR3 sequence is CASSQDRGGEKLFF. CDR3 in DNA: TGTGCCAGCAGCCAAGACAGGGGTGGGGAAAAACTGTTTTTT.

In this sample, this clone turned up once. In DNA, the CDR3 is TGTGCCAGCAGCCATAGCGTCGGGGCAAACACAGATACGCAGTATTTT. This codes for CASSHSVGANTDTQYF. The chain has TRBV11-3 and TRBJ2-3; the D call may be TRBD1 or TRBD2 (5 bases each). Trimming cost V 5 bases and J 2 bases, with 17 bases left between them. The length of the CDR3 is 16 residues. Germline-derived CDR1 and CDR2 are SGHNT and YENEEA. Combining the CDR3 with reference TRBV11-3 and TRBJ2-3 gives the whole variable domain EAGVVQSPRYKIIEKKQPVAFWCNPISGHNTLYWYLQNLGQGPELLIRYENEEAVDDSQLPKDRFSAERLKGVDSTLKIQPAELGDSAVYLCASSHSVGANTDTQYFGPGTRLTVL.

The rearrangement uses TRBV4-2 and TRBJ1-5; TRBD1 agrees at 8 bases. Germline V gene lookup returns CDR1 LGHNA and CDR2 YNFKEQ. The CDR3 totals 17 residues. J gave up 2 bases and V 0 bases, and 6 bases lay outside the gene matches. The CDR3 loop is CASSQEQGARRNQPQHF. The CDR3 nucleotides read TGTGCCAGCAGCCAAGAGCAGGGGGCTCGCCGCAATCAGCCCCAGCATTTT.

This clone occurred once. The rearrangement links TRBV5-8 to TRBJ2-7; no reliable D call. Germline V gives CDR1 SGHTS, CDR2 YDEGEE. The CDR3 length is 11 residues. The V end was cut by 3 bases, the J end by 7 bases, with 8 bases between. The CDR3 spells CASSYHLEQYF. The CDR3 DNA sequence: TGTGCCAGCAGCTACCACTTGGAGCAGTACTTC.

The chain is built from TRBV7-3 and TRBJ1-2, with 7 bases that match TRBD1. The CDR3 is 15 residues long. The J segment lost 4 bases and the V segment lost 5 bases, leaving 10 bases of the junction unmatched. Germline CDR1 and CDR2: SGHTA and FQGTGA. The CDR3 nucleotides are TGTGCCAGCAGCCTTACCGACAGGGACAGCTATGGCTACACCTTC. It specifies CASSLTDRDSYGYTF.

This clone has just one count. This chain connects TRBV7-2 to TRBJ2-1, with unresolved D. The CDR3 runs to 12 residues. V gave up 1 base and J gave up 11 bases, with 9 bases separating them. Germline CDR1 is SGHTA and CDR2 is FQGNSA. The CDR3 DNA follows: TGTGCCAGCAGCTTAGAGGGCAGGCAGCAGTTCTTC. Residues: CASSLEGRQQFF.